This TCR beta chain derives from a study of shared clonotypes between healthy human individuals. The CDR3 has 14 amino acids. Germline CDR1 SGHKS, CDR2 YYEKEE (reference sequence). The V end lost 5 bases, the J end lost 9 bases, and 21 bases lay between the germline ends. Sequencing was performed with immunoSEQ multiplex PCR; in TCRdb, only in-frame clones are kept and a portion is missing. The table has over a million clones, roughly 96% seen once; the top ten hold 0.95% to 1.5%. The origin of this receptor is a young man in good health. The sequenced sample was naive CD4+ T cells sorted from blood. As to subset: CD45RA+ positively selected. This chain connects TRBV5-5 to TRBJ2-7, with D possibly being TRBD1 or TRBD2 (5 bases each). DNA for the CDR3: TGTGCCAGCAGTCCCCGGGACGATCTCCTCGGGCAGTACTTC. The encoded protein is CASSPRDDLLGQYF.